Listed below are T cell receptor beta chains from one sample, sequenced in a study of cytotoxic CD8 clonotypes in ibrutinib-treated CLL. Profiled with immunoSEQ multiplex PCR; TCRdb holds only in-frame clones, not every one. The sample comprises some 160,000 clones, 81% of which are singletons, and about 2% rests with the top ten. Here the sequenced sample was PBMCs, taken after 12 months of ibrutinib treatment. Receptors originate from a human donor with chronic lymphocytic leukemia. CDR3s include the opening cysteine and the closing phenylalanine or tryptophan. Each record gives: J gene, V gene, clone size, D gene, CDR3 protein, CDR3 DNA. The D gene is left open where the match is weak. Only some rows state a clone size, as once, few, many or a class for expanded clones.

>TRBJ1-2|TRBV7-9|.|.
CASSLGRGGYTF
TGTGCCAGCAGCTTAGGGAGGGGGGGCTACACCTTC
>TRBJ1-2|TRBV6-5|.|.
CASRLGPISNYGYTF
TGTGCCAGCAGGCTCGGCCCTATCTCCAACTATGGCTACACCTTC
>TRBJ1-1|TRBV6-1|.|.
CASSWRNTEAFF
TGTGCCAGCAGTTGGAGGAACACTGAAGCTTTCTTT
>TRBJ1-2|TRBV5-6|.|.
CASSLTGRRYTF
TGTGCCAGCAGCTTGACAGGGCGGCGCTACACCTTC
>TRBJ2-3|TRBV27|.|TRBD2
CASSLGLAGNTDTQYF
TGTGCCAGCAGTTTGGGACTAGCGGGGAACACAGATACGCAGTATTTT
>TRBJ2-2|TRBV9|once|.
CASSATSNTGELFF
TGTGCCAGCAGCGCGACATCGAACACCGGGGAGCTGTTTTTT
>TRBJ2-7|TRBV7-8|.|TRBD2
CASSLARRGLAGGPHEQYF
TGTGCCAGCAGCTTAGCGAGAAGGGGGCTAGCGGGAGGGCCTCACGAGCAGTACTTC
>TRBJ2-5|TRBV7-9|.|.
CASSPLQVRGQTQYF
TGTGCCAGCAGCCCACTACAAGTCCGGGGGCAGACCCAGTACTTC
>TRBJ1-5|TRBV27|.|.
CASSLKPGGPQHF
TGTGCCAGCAGTTTGAAACCCGGGGGGCCCCAGCATTTT
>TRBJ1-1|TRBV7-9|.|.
CASSLAGMNTEAFF
TGTGCCAGCAGCTTAGCGGGAATGAACACTGAAGCTTTCTTT
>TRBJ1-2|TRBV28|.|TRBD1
CASSGQAAPNYGYTF
TGTGCCAGCAGTGGACAGGCCGCCCCTAACTATGGCTACACCTTC
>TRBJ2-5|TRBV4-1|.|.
CASSPPYGGRDLETQYF
TGCGCCAGCAGCCCGCCATACGGGGGCAGAGATTTGGAGACCCAGTACTTC
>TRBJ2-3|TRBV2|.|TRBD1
CASRGTGQSDTQYF
TGTGCCAGCAGGGGGACAGGTCAATCAGATACGCAGTATTTT
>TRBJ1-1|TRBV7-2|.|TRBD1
CASSFGTGGEAFF
TGTGCCAGCAGCTTCGGGACAGGAGGGGAAGCTTTCTTT